This TCR beta chain stems from a study of cytomegalovirus exposure and HLA in healthy donors. The CDR3 consists of 15 residues. V dropped 7 bases and J dropped 4; count of bases not matched to a gene: 10. The germline gives CDR1 MNHNS, CDR2 SASEGT. In its sample, this clone was seen a few times. Its antigen is undetermined. The PCR used 60 Vbeta and 13 Jbeta primers. Sequencing used immunoSEQ multiplex PCR; TCRdb keeps in-frame clones, though not all of them. This sample has 180,000 or so clones, with roughly 8.7% found just once. Study-wide results and limits: Later analysis identified several of the most significant clusters that appeared linked to common viral pathogens. A few V segments could not be told apart, such as TRBV6-2 and TRBV6-3, and were left out. In an earlier analysis, most TCR beta V segments were productive about 87% or about 30% of the time.

The chain uses TRBV6-1 and TRBJ1-5, with TRBD1 matching over 7 bases. The clonotype was recovered from a woman in her twenties or thirties in good health and CMV-seropositive. The sequencing sample was made of PBMCs. The CDR3 region is CASTDRVVGNQPQHF. The CDR3 DNA reads as TGTGCCAGCACTGACAGGGTCGTGGGAAATCAGCCCCAGCATTTT.